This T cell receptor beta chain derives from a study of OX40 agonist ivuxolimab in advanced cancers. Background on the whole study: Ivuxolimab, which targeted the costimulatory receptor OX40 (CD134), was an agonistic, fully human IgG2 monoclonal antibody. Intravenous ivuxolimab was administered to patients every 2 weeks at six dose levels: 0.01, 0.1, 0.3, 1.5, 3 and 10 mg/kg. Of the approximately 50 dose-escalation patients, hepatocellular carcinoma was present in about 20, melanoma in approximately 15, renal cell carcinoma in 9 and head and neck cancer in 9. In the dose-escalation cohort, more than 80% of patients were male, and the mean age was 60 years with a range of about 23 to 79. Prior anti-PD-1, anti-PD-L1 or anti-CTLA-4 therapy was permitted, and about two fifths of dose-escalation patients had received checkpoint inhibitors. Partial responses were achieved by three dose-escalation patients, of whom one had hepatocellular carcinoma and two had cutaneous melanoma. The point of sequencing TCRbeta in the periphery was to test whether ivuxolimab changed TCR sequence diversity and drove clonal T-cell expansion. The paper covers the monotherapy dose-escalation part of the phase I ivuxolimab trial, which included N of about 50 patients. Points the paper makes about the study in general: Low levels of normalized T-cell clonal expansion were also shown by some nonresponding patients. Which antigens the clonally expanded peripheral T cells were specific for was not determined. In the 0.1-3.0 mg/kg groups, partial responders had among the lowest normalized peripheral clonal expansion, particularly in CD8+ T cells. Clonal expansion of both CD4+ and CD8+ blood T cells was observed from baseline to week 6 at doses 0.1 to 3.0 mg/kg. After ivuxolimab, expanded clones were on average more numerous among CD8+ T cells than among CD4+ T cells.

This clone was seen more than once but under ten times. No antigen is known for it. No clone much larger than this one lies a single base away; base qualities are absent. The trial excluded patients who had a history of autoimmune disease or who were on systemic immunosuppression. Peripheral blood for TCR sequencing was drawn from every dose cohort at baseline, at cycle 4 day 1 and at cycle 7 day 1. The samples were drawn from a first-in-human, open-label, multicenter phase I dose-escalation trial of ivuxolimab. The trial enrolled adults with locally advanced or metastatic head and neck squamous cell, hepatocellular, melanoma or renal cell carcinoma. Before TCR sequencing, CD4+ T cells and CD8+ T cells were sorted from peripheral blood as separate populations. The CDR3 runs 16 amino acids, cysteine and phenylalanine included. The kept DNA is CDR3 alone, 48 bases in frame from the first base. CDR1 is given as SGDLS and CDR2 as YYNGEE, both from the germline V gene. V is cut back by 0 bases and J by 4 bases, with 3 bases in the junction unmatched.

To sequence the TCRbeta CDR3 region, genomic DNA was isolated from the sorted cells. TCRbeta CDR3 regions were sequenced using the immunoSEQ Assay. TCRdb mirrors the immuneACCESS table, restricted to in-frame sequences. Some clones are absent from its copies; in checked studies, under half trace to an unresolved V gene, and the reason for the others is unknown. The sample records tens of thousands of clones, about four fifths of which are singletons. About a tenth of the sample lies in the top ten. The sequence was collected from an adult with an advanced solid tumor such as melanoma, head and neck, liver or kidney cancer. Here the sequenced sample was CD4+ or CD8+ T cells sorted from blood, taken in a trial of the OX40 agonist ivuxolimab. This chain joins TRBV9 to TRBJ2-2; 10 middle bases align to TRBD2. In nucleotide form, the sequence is TGTGCCAGCAGCGTAGGACTAGCGGGCGCCACCGGGGAGCTGTTTTTT. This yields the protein CASSVGLAGATGELFF.